This TCR beta chain derives from a study of shared clonotypes between healthy human individuals. Repertoires were generated with immunoSEQ multiplex PCR, while TCRdb's copy carries only in-frame clones and drops some. The table lists about 2 million clones, about 94% of them singletons. Germline CDR1 and CDR2: SEHNR and FQNEAQ (reference sequence). The CDR3 is 11 residues long. Deletions cut 9 bases from V and 5 bases from J, with 10 bases between. Positively selected for CCR7, the CD45RO-negative cells used as naive CD8 cells excluded terminally differentiated effector memory CD45RA+ cells. Healthy and HIV-negative, the adult donors had no recent acute infections or vaccinations.

The receptor was derived from a man aged 18 to 29 in good health. This rearrangement joins TRBV7-9 to TRBJ2-5; possibly TRBD2 for D (5 bases). The sample consisted of naive CD8+ T cells sorted from blood. For the CDR3, the DNA is TGTGCCAGTAGCGCGTACGAGACCCAGTACTTC. It specifies CASSAYETQYF.